The 23 T cell receptor beta chains below all came from one sample that was sequenced in a study of blood T cell repertoires in COVID-19. TCRdb's table, derived via immunoSEQ multiplex PCR, lists solely in-frame clones and lacks some. This repertoire shows under 200,000 clones, 88% found once; its top ten account for around 2.3%. The sequencing input was peripheral blood. The receptors shown here come from a man aged 65-85 years with active or convalescent COVID-19.

The V call is TRBV5-4, the J call TRBJ2-2; 9 bases fit TRBD2. CDR3 length: 16 residues. Germline lookup yields CDR1 SGHNT and CDR2 YYREEE (reference sequence). V gave up 4 bases and J gave up 0 bases; unmatched junction bases: 4. CDR3: CASSKPSGANTGELFF. CDR3 coding DNA: TGTGCCAGCAGCAAACCTAGCGGGGCGAACACCGGGGAGCTGTTTTTT.

This CDR3 reads CASSPGQGAIIDTQYF. CDR3 DNA: TGTGCCAGTAGTCCTGGACAGGGGGCCATTATAGATACGCAGTATTTT. V gene TRBV19 combines with J gene TRBJ2-3; 11 positions agree with TRBD1. The CDR3 is 16 residues long. Germline trimming cut 5 bases from V and 5 bases from J; bases unmatched to any gene: 9. CDR1 is LNHDA and CDR2 is SQIVND in the germline V gene (reference sequence).

The genes are TRBV6-6 and TRBJ2-1, with 9 bases lining up with TRBD1. Germline lookup yields CDR1 MNHNY and CDR2 SVGAGI (reference sequence). The CDR3 contains 15 residues. The V segment lost 6 bases and the J segment 7 bases; nucleotides outside the gene matches: 10. This chain's CDR3 is CASSSPGTGLNEQFF. As DNA, the CDR3 is TGTGCCAGCAGCTCCCCCGGGACAGGGTTAAATGAGCAGTTCTTC.

V is TRBV9 and J is TRBJ2-3; 9 bases are shared with TRBD1. The junction had 8 bases not matched to a gene; V was cut back by 4 bases and J by 2 bases. Germline assignment: CDR1 SGDLS and CDR2 YYNGEE. This CDR3 region has 16 residues. Here the CDR3 DNA reads TGTGCCAGCAGCAAGCTCGGGACAGGGCTCACAGATACGCAGTATTTT. The encoded protein is CASSKLGTGLTDTQYF.

Of note for this clone: Within the sample, other DNA sequences also encode this same CDR3. The V call is TRBV9, the J call TRBJ2-3, with 10 bases identical to TRBD2. With V trimmed by 0 bases and J by 1 base, 2 bases remained unmatched. The CDR3 runs to 16 residues. Germline assignment: CDR1 SGDLS and CDR2 YYNGEE. The CDR3 loop reads CASSVGLAGGTDTQYF. The CDR3 bases are TGTGCCAGCAGCGTAGGCCTAGCGGGGGGCACAGATACGCAGTATTTT.

For this clone: Other DNA sequences of this sample code for an identical CDR3. This CDR3 reads CASSQDRGSGANVLTF. DNA for the CDR3: TGCGCCAGCAGCCAAGACAGGGGGTCTGGGGCCAACGTCCTGACTTTC. The chain employs TRBV4-3 and TRBJ2-6, with TRBD1 matching over 7 bases. With V trimmed by 0 bases and J by 1 base, 0 bases remained unmatched. CDR1 LGHNA and CDR2 YSLEER come from the germline V gene. The CDR3 is made up of 16 amino acids.

The V gene is TRBV28, the J gene TRBJ2-4; D unclear. Germline V gives CDR1 MDHEN, CDR2 SYDVKM. The ends were cut back, 5 bases at V and 1 base at J, with 12 bases in the middle. This CDR3 region has 15 residues. CDR3 bases: TGTGCCAGCAGTCTCGACTCCCAGGCCAAAAACATTCAGTACTTC. Encoded protein: CASSLDSQAKNIQYF. Together with reference TRBV28 and TRBJ2-4, the CDR3 gives the full variable domain: DVKVTQSSRYLVKRTGEKVFLECVQDMDHENMFWYRQDPGLGLRLIYFSYDVKMKEKGDIPEGYSVSREKKERFSLILESASTNQTSMYLCASSLDSQAKNIQYFGAGTRLSVL.

This clone rates as large. This chain uses TRBV28 with TRBJ2-1; D unclear. V shed 2 bases and J shed 6 bases, with 14 bases lying between them. This CDR3 contains 15 residues. Per the germline V gene, CDR1 is MDHEN and CDR2 is SYDVKM. Here the CDR3 DNA reads TGTGCCAGCAGTTTACGAACGCTAGTTTTCAATGAGCAGTTCTTC. Translating it yields CASSLRTLVFNEQFF.

CDR3 DNA: TGTGCCAGTACCCAGGGCCGGCCCTTCTACAATGAGCAGTTCTTC. Its translation is CASTQGRPFYNEQFF. The rearrangement joins TRBV19 to TRBJ2-1; the D gene is possibly TRBD1 (5 bases). Trimming removed 7 bases at V and 3 bases at J, with 16 bases between. CDR3 size: 15 residues. Germline-derived CDR1 and CDR2 are LNHDA and SQIVND (reference sequence).

The V gene is TRBV3-1 (or the pseudogene TRBV3-2), the J gene TRBJ2-7; a weak D match, TRBD1 (6 bases). Trimming took 5 bases from V and 1 from J, leaving 21 bases between them. Per the germline V gene, CDR1 is LGHDT and CDR2 is YNNKEL (reference sequence). The CDR3 covers 17 residues. The CDR3 DNA follows: TGTGCCAGCAGCGCCACACTCAGGGGTCCCCTTTCCTACGAGCAGTACTTC. Protein sequence: CASSATLRGPLSYEQYF.

The chain employs TRBV6-2 or TRBV6-3 and TRBJ1-2, with TRBD1 matching over 7 bases. J was trimmed by 3 bases and V by 7 bases; bases with no gene match: 8. CDR3 size: 14 residues. The germline V gene encodes CDR1 MNHEY and CDR2 SVGEGT. The CDR3 region has the DNA TGTGCCAGCAACCCACAGGGGCAATACTATGGCTACACCTTC. Translating it yields CASNPQGQYYGYTF.

The V gene is TRBV4-3, the J gene TRBJ2-7, with D unclear. Germline V gives CDR1 LGHNA, CDR2 YSLEER. V lost 3 bases to trimming and J lost 9 bases, with 9 bases between them. The CDR3 length is 11 residues. The CDR3 sequence is CASSHRPGQYF. CDR3 DNA sequence: TGCGCCAGCAGCCACCGTCCCGGGCAGTACTTC.

V usage is TRBV28 and J usage is TRBJ1-6; D unclear. CDR1 MDHEN and CDR2 SYDVKM come from the germline V gene. V was pared by 7 bases and J by 1 base, with 11 bases between. There are 15 residues in the CDR3. CDR3 coding DNA: TGTGCCAGCACCACCCGAGGGTCCTATAATTCACCCCTCCACTTT. It yields the protein CASTTRGSYNSPLHF.

V and J are TRBV5-8 and TRBJ2-5; D uncertain. In germline, CDR1 is SGHTS, CDR2 YDEGEE. This CDR3 has 13 amino acids. Between the trimmed V and J ends, which lost 1 base and 2 bases, there was a span of 6 bases. In DNA, the CDR3 is TGTGCCAGCAGCTTGAAACAACAAGAGACCCAGTACTTC. It encodes CASSLKQQETQYF.

The chain is built from TRBV9 and TRBJ2-7; 10 positions match TRBD2. This CDR3 is built from 17 residues. CDR1 and CDR2 from the germline V gene are SGDLS and YYNGEE. The V gene end was trimmed by 3 bases and the J gene end by 4 bases; junction bases not matched to a gene: 13. The chain's CDR3 is CASSGQPGASGSYEQYF. DNA of the CDR3: TGTGCCAGCAGCGGCCAACCGGGGGCTAGCGGGAGTTACGAGCAGTACTTC. Full variable domain (missing parts from reference TRBV9 and TRBJ2-7): DSGVTQTPKHLITATGQRVTLRCSPRSGDLSVYWYQQSLDQGLQFLIQYYNGEERAKGNILERFSAQQFPDLHSELNLSSLELGDSALYFCASSGQPGASGSYEQYFGPGTRLTVT.

This chain uses TRBV10-3 with TRBJ2-6; D not certain. With 7 bases removed from V and 0 bases from J, the gap between germline ends came to 16 bases. The CDR3 loop spans 17 amino acids. The V gene's germline CDR1 is ENHRY and CDR2 SYGVKD. The CDR3 loop is CAIMTGSFISGANVLTF. The CDR3 DNA sequence: TGTGCCATCATGACCGGGTCCTTTATCTCTGGGGCCAACGTCCTGACTTTC.

The rearrangement links TRBV28 to TRBJ2-1, with TRBD2 matching 11 bases. There are 16 residues in the CDR3. The germline gives CDR1 MDHEN, CDR2 SYDVKM. The trim removed 2 bases at V and 9 bases at J, leaving 9 bases unmatched. DNA for the CDR3: TGTGCCAGCAGTTTACTAGGGCTAGCGGGAGGACCTGAGCAGTTCTTC. Translating it yields CASSLLGLAGGPEQFF.

This chain connects TRBV19 to TRBJ1-4, with TRBD1 matching 8 bases. The CDR3 contains 14 residues. CDR1 is LNHDA, CDR2 SQIVND, per germline (reference sequence). The V and J ends lost 5 bases and 6 bases, in that order; junction bases with no gene match: 5. The CDR3 reads CASSRDRQDEKLFF. The CDR3 DNA reads as TGTGCCAGTAGTCGGGACAGGCAAGATGAAAAACTGTTTTTT.

This chain links TRBV24-1 with TRBJ1-5; no definite D call. The CDR3 has 14 residues. Deletions cut 5 bases from V and 5 bases from J, with 12 bases between. CDR1 is KGHDR and CDR2 is SFDVKD in the germline V gene. Here the CDR3 DNA reads TGTGCCACCAGTGCCACCGGCGGTGATCAGCCCCAGCATTTT. Its protein is CATSATGGDQPQHF.

The J gene is TRBJ2-1, the V gene TRBV5-4; the match to TRBD1 covers 7 bases. The CDR3 extends over 15 amino acids. Germline trimming cut 4 bases from V and 7 bases from J; bases unmatched to any gene: 11. Germline lookup yields CDR1 SGHNT and CDR2 YYREEE (reference sequence). CDR3 sequence: CASSRNRGALNEQFF. CDR3 DNA sequence: TGTGCCAGCAGCCGCAACAGGGGCGCCCTAAATGAGCAGTTCTTC.

The chain employs TRBV5-5 and TRBJ2-2, with TRBD2 identical over 8 bases. Unmatched junction bases numbered 10, after V lost 2 bases and J lost 7 bases. Germline assignment: CDR1 SGHKS and CDR2 YYEKEE (reference sequence). This CDR3 has 16 amino acids. CDR3 bases: TGTGCCAGCAGCTTAGCTCCACTAGCGGAAATCGGGGAGCTGTTTTTT. This codes for CASSLAPLAEIGELFF. Full variable domain (outside the CDR3, taken from reference TRBV5-5 and TRBJ2-2): DAGVTQSPTHLIKTRGQQVTLRCSPISGHKSVSWYQQVLGQGPQFIFQYYEKEERGRGNFPDRFSARQFPNYSSELNVNALLLGDSALYLCASSLAPLAEIGELFFGEGSRLTVL.

The rearrangement uses TRBV5-4 and TRBJ2-3; 7 nucleotides agree with TRBD1. Trimming at V came to 4 bases and at J to 4 bases, leaving 6 bases not matched to a gene. This CDR3 spans 14 amino acids. CDR1 SGHNT and CDR2 YYREEE come from the germline V gene (reference sequence). The CDR3 sequence is CASSQTGRADTQYF. The CDR3 DNA reads TGTGCCAGCAGCCAGACAGGGCGCGCAGATACGCAGTATTTT.

The V and J genes are TRBV4-3 and TRBJ1-4; the D gene is possibly TRBD1 (5 bases). This CDR3 comprises 16 residues. Trimming took 1 base from V and 8 from J, leaving 17 bases between them. Germline values: CDR1 LGHNA, CDR2 YSLEER. CDR3 nucleotide sequence: TGCGCCAGCAGCCAAGTATTTTTAGGGAGGGACGAAAAACTGTTTTTT. As protein: CASSQVFLGRDEKLFF.